Included here is one T cell receptor beta chain sequence, with context. V dropped 1 base and J dropped 13 bases, with 17 bases sitting between them. The CDR3 runs 14 residues. Germline lookup yields CDR1 LNHDA and CDR2 SQIVND (reference sequence). This specimen belongs to a study of response to subunit inactivated influenza vaccine. TCRdb recomputed calls from the RT-PCR reads with MiXCR, one row per CDR3 protein. The profile shows about 650,000 distinct CDR3 sequences, about 14% of them singletons. Sequenced material: PBMCs from blood, taken 14 to 15 days before vaccination. The receptor comes from a man between 45 and 60 years old who received an inactivated influenza vaccine. J is TRBJ2-1 and V is TRBV19, with D hard to call. In DNA, the CDR3 is TGTGCCAGTAGTATAGGGACCGCCGAGAAGGGTCAGTTCTTC. This codes for CASSIGTAEKGQFF.